This TCR beta chain was recovered during a study of neurological immune-mediated disorders. Notes on the study in general: Private repertoires in all groups were suggested, as expanded clones shared no CDR3 amino acid sequences across subjects.

This clonotype was seen ten or more times. What it binds is not known. Germline assignment: CDR1 SGHRS and CDR2 YFSETQ. CDR3 size: 14 residues. Trimming removed 2 bases from V and 0 bases from J, with 9 bases in between. The authors made cDNA by 5'RACE with 10-nucleotide random UMIs. TCRdb reanalysed the 5' RACE reads using MiXCR and keeps one entry per CDR3 protein. The data contain 70,000 to 95,000 distinct CDR3 sequences, 17% of them singletons. Sequencing used PBMCs. The sequence was obtained from a woman aged 40 to 50 in good health. This sequence joins TRBV5-1 and TRBJ2-7; tentative D call: TRBD2 (5 bases). This chain's CDR3 is CASSFAGISYEQYF. CDR3 DNA sequence: TGCGCCAGCAGCTTCGCCGGGATCTCCTACGAGCAGTACTTC.